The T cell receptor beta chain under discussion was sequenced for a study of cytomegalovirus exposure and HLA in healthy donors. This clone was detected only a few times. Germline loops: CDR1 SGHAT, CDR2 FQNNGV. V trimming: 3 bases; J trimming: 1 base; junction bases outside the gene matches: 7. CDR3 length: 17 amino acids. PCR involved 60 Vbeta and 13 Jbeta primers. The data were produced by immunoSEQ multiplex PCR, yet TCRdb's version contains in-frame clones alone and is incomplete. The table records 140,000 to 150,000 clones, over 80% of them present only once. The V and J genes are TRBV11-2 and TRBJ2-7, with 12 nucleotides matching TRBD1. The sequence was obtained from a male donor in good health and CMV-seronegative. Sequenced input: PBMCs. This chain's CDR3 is CASSFGTGGPASYEQYF. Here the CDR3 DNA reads TGTGCCAGCAGCTTTGGGACAGGGGGCCCCGCTTCCTACGAGCAGTACTTC.